Presented here are 30 T cell receptor beta chains from one specimen sequenced in a study of CD8+CD57+ T cells in acquired aplastic anemia (dated by TCRdb to 2017 to 2018). Flow cytometry had shown CD8+CD57+ cell expansion in the patients selected for sequencing. The sequencer listed for this sample is Illumina HiSeq 2000. Genomic DNA served as template for TCR beta VDJ combination and CDR3 sequence profiling. TCRdb took the public reads, trimmed them with fastp at Q25, ran MiXCR for clone calling and kept in-frame beta chains. A single entry per CDR3 protein holds the most common genes and DNA from its merged rows. Present in this sample are 260,000 or so distinct CDR3 sequences, around 82% of which were seen just once. The ten largest clonotypes hold approximately 40% of the sample. Sequenced sample: sorted CD4+, CD8+, or CD8+CD57+ T cells (not recorded which) from PBMCs. The receptor source for this set is a human donor with aplastic anemia.

Note on this clonotype: The conserved final phenylalanine or tryptophan is absent from the CDR3, which likely points to a read error. It is unclear where the CDR3 begins or ends on the DNA, so no DNA is shown, and the CDR3 is as TCRdb lists it. The rearrangement links TRBV7-9 to TRBJ2-1. The CDR3 extends over 13 residues, inclusive of both ends. Germline values: CDR1 SEHNR, CDR2 FQNEAQ (reference sequence). The CDR3 sequence is CASSLEGATNEKL.

The chain recombines TRBV7-9 with TRBJ1-2, with D possibly being TRBD1 (6 bases). V was shortened by 3 bases and J by 11 bases, with 25 bases between the two germline ends. The CDR3 loop spans 16 amino acids. Germline V gene sequence: CDR1 SEHNR, CDR2 FQNEAQ (reference sequence). The CDR3: CASSFQRDGGGDEYTF. The CDR3 DNA follows: TGTGCCAGCAGCTTTCAAAGAGACGGGGGGGGCGATGAGTACACCTTC.

Note on this clonotype: As the CDR3 is not closed by the conserved phenylalanine or tryptophan, this likely results from a read error. Because the CDR3's place on the DNA is in doubt, the DNA is left out and the CDR3 is given as listed by TCRdb. The V gene is TRBV7-3, the J gene TRBJ2-7; the D call in the table, TRBD2, was not verified against the DNA. Germline V gene data show CDR1 as SGHTA and CDR2 as FQGTGA. The CDR3 region is 13 residues in length, termini included. CDR3 in amino acids: CASSLGLAGAPDT.

A remark on this clonotype: One junction end does not reproduce the germline sequence, and a read error may be involved. This chain links TRBV7-3 with TRBJ2-3, with D perhaps matching TRBD2 (6 bases). The CDR3 has 14 residues. Germline V lookup: CDR1 SGHTA, CDR2 FQGTGA. As DNA, the CDR3 is TGTGCCAGCAGCCTATTGGCGGGTGGGCCAAGACGGGGGTTT. Translated, it gives CASSLLAGGPRRGF.

Worth noting for this clonotype: Germline is not matched at one junction end, which may reflect a read error. The gene calls are TRBV7-9 and TRBJ2-3; 9 bases match TRBD1. The CDR3 extends over 14 amino acids. Germline CDR1 SEHNR, CDR2 FQNEAQ (reference sequence). CDR3 region: CASSSDRGPSPHRF. The CDR3 DNA is TGTGCCAGCAGCTCGGACAGGGGTCCTTCACCCCACCGCTTT.

J is TRBJ2-3 and V is TRBV20-1; 7 bases align to TRBD1. Trimming took 5 bases from V and 4 from J; bases not matched to a gene: 12. CDR3 length equals 15 residues. From germline, CDR1 is DFQATT and CDR2 SNEGSKA (reference sequence). This CDR3 is CSAATGEGQPDTQYF. In DNA form, the CDR3 reads TGCAGTGCTGCCACAGGGGAAGGTCAGCCAGATACGCAGTATTTT.

V is TRBV7-8 and J is TRBJ2-1; D unresolved. From germline, CDR1 is SGHVS and CDR2 FQNEAQ. The CDR3 length is 16 residues. Trimming took 1 base from V and 10 from J, leaving 20 bases between them. CDR3 loop: CASSLDGADQYVEQFF. CDR3 nucleotide sequence: TGTGCCAGCAGCTTAGATGGAGCCGACCAGTACGTCGAGCAGTTCTTC.

On this clonotype: The missing conserved phenylalanine or tryptophan at the end of this CDR3 makes a read error likely. It is unclear where the CDR3 begins or ends on the DNA, so no DNA is shown, and the CDR3 is as TCRdb lists it. This CDR3 is CASSLGDGRGSYN. V is TRBV7-9 and J is TRBJ2-3; the table's D gene call, TRBD2, was not cross checked with the DNA. Germline V gene data show CDR1 as SEHNR and CDR2 as FQNEAQ (reference sequence). Both ends counted, the CDR3 spans 13 residues.

V is TRBV15 and J is TRBJ2-7; tentatively, D is TRBD1 or TRBD2 (5 bases each). The CDR3 is 14 residues long. Per germline, CDR1 LNHNV and CDR2 YYDKDF (reference sequence). Trimming removed 7 bases from V and 2 bases from J, with 15 bases in between. This CDR3 reads CATNFRGEAYEQYF. CDR3 coding DNA: TGTGCCACCAACTTCCGAGGGGAAGCCTACGAGCAGTACTTC.

This clonotype showed up just once. The final CDR3 position lacks the conserved phenylalanine or tryptophan, pointing to a likely read error. The chain employs TRBV7-8 and TRBJ2-1; 9 bases agree with TRBD2. Trimming took 5 bases from V and 7 from J; bases not matched to a gene: 21. CDR3 size: 19 residues. Looked up from germline, CDR1 is SGHVS and CDR2 is FQNEAQ. CDR3 loop: CASSPTRQRGVSFRNEQFL. CDR3 nucleotides: TGTGCCAGCAGCCCCACCAGACAGCGGGGGGTGTCGTTTAGGAATGAGCAGTTCCTC.

This clonotype was observed a single time. The V call is TRBV10-3, the J call TRBJ2-5; no firm D call. This CDR3 is built from 13 residues. V was shortened by 4 bases and J by 3 bases, with 9 bases between the two germline ends. CDR1 is ENHRY and CDR2 is SYGVKD in the germline V gene. CDR3 residues: CAISVGIKETQYF. Written as DNA, the CDR3 is TGTGCCATCAGTGTTGGGATAAAAGAGACCCAGTACTTC.

This rearrangement joins TRBV11-3 to TRBJ2-7; unclear D gene. The V gene's germline CDR1 is SGHNT and CDR2 YENEEA. V lost 5 bases and J lost 7, with 12 bases in between. CDR3 length equals 12 residues. CDR3 DNA: TGTGCCAGCAGCCGCGACCTCACAGAGCAGTACTTC. Amino acids: CASSRDLTEQYF. Combining the CDR3 with reference TRBV11-3 and TRBJ2-7 gives the whole variable domain EAGVVQSPRYKIIEKKQPVAFWCNPISGHNTLYWYLQNLGQGPELLIRYENEEAVDDSQLPKDRFSAERLKGVDSTLKIQPAELGDSAVYLCASSRDLTEQYFGPGTRLTVT.

The chain recombines TRBV7-2 with TRBJ2-6; 8 bases fit TRBD1. The germline V gene encodes CDR1 SGHTA and CDR2 FQGNSA. With 5 bases clipped from V and 13 bases from J, the junction kept 19 bases outside the gene matches. The CDR3 totals 17 residues. The CDR3 loop reads CASSRGDRRLRAVVLTF. The DNA of the CDR3 is TGTGCCAGCAGCCGAGGGGACAGGAGGTTACGGGCAGTAGTCCTGACTTTC. Based on the CDR3 plus reference TRBV7-2 and TRBJ2-6, the full variable domain is GAGVSQSPSNKVTEKGKDVELRCDPISGHTALYWYRQSLGQGLEFLIYFQGNSAPDKSGLPSDRFSAERTGGSVSTLTIQRTQQEDSAVYLCASSRGDRRLRAVVLTFGAGSRLTVL.

The rearrangement uses TRBV11-3 and TRBJ2-7, with D tentatively TRBD2 (5 bases). Germline CDR1 is SGHNT and CDR2 is YENEEA. The V gene lost 3 bases and the J gene lost 2 bases, with 11 bases spanning the gap. CDR3 size: 14 residues. The CDR3 sequence: CASSFDLEAYEQYF. The DNA for the CDR3 is TGTGCCAGCAGCTTTGATCTGGAGGCCTACGAGCAGTACTTC.

About this clonotype: Sequence at one end of the junction differs from germline and may be a read error. The chain carries TRBV7-9 and TRBJ1-6, with a possible D match to TRBD1 (5 bases). Germline loops: CDR1 SEHNR, CDR2 FQNEAQ (reference sequence). The CDR3 runs to 14 residues. The CDR3 protein is CASSLTGSYGAIDF. Written as DNA, the CDR3 is TGTGCCAGCAGCTTGACGGGTAGCTACGGGGCCATCGACTTT.

As concerns this clonotype: An end of the junction does not agree with germline; a read error may underlie this. The chain joins TRBV7-8 to TRBJ2-1, with a tentative D call TRBD1 (6 bases). The CDR3 length is 14 residues. Per the germline V gene, CDR1 is SGHVS and CDR2 is FQNEAQ. The CDR3, as DNA: TGTGCCAGCAGTTTGGCAGGGGAAGCCAATGCGCAGTATTTC. It specifies CASSLAGEANAQYF.

The chain employs TRBV29-1 and TRBJ1-6, with D possibly TRBD1 on 5 matching bases. The germline V gene encodes CDR1 SQVTM and CDR2 ANQGSEA. The CDR3 extends over 13 amino acids. V dropped 4 bases and J dropped 6 bases, with 10 bases sitting between them. The CDR3 coding sequence is TGCAGCGTTGCGTGGGGGGTTAATTCACCCCTCCACTTT. Its protein is CSVAWGVNSPLHF.

This clonotype was seen only once. V and J are TRBV27 and TRBJ2-1, with D perhaps given as TRBD1 or TRBD2 (5 bases each). CDR3 length: 13 residues. CDR1 and CDR2 (germline): MNHEY, SMNVEV (reference sequence). V was shortened by 4 bases and J by 6 bases, with 10 bases between the two germline ends. DNA for the CDR3: TGTGCCAGCAGTTCAACGAGGGGCAATGAGCAGTTCTTC. The encoded protein is CASSSTRGNEQFF.

As to this clonotype: The CDR3 end shows no conserved phenylalanine or tryptophan, and so a read error is likely. Because the CDR3's place on the DNA is in doubt, the DNA is left out and the CDR3 is given as listed by TCRdb. The chain links TRBV2 to TRBJ2-1; the table's TRBD1 call for D was not verified on the DNA. The CDR3 sequence runs 16 residues, both termini included. Germline V gene lookup returns CDR1 SNHLY and CDR2 FYNNEI. The chain's CDR3 is CASGDGGTDTQYLQPR.

This rearrangement joins TRBV9 to TRBJ1-2, with D hard to call. The CDR3 spans 16 residues. Trimming shortened V by 4 bases and J by 4 bases, and 20 bases separated the two germline ends. Germline V CDR1 and CDR2: SGDLS, YYNGEE. In nucleotides, the CDR3 is TGTGCCAGCAGCTTGGCGGGGAGCGGGCTCGTCTATGGCTACACCTTC. Translating it yields CASSLAGSGLVYGYTF.

Comments on this clonotype: Since the CDR3 does not end with the conserved phenylalanine or tryptophan, this likely comes from a read error. It is unclear where the CDR3 begins or ends on the DNA, so no DNA is shown, and the CDR3 is as TCRdb lists it. This chain connects TRBV7-8 to TRBJ2-3; the table's D call TRBD2 went unverified against the DNA. Including both end residues, the CDR3 is 13 amino acids long. The V gene's germline CDR1 is SGHVS and CDR2 FQNEAQ. CDR3 amino acids: CASSVAGGDETQY.

This clonotype has a handful of counts. The chain uses TRBV11-2 and TRBJ2-1; perhaps D is TRBD1 or TRBD2 (5 bases each). V shed 6 bases and J shed 2 bases, with 14 bases lying between them. The V gene's germline CDR1 is SGHAT and CDR2 FQNNGV. The length of the CDR3 is 15 residues. DNA for the CDR3: TGTGCCAGCAGTAGGGGTGGAGGAGCCTACAATGAGCAGTTCTTC. Its translation: CASSRGGGAYNEQFF. Combining the CDR3 with reference TRBV11-2 and TRBJ2-1 gives the whole variable domain EAGVAQSPRYKIIEKRQSVAFWCNPISGHATLYWYQQILGQGPKLLIQFQNNGVVDDSQLPKDRFSAERLKGVDSTLKIQPAKLEDSAVYLCASSRGGGAYNEQFFGPGTRLTVL.

In the case of this clonotype: The germline gene is not matched at one end of the junction; a read error may be the cause. The gene calls are TRBV9 and TRBJ2-6, with 7 bases identical to TRBD1. Per germline, CDR1 SGDLS and CDR2 YYNGEE. The CDR3 spans 17 residues. CDR3 sequence reads: CASTVGTDTQYFNVLTF. The CDR3 DNA sequence: TGTGCCAGCACCGTAGGGACAGATACGCAGTATTTTAACGTCCTGACTTTC.

As concerns this clonotype: The CDR3 does not close with the conserved phenylalanine or tryptophan, likely indicating a read error. The limits of the CDR3 on the DNA are not certain, so only TCRdb's listed CDR3 is given. V is TRBV7-9 and J is TRBJ2-2; TRBD2, the table's D call, was not compared with the DNA. Termini included, the CDR3 measures 12 amino acids. Germline assignment: CDR1 SEHNR and CDR2 FQNEAQ (reference sequence). Here the CDR3 reads CASSFQRGGGFV.

As for this clonotype: One junction end does not reproduce the germline sequence, and a read error may be involved. The genes are TRBV9 and TRBJ2-3; a weak D match, TRBD2 (5 bases). Per germline, CDR1 SGDLS and CDR2 YYNGEE. This CDR3 has 14 amino acids. CDR3 nucleotides: TGTGCCAGCAGCGTAGAGGGAGACCCGAATACTCAGTATTTT. Protein sequence: CASSVEGDPNTQYF.

The chain has TRBV7-2 and TRBJ1-1; D gene unclear. V lost 0 bases, J lost 11 bases, and 19 bases lay in between. The CDR3 has 15 residues. In germline, CDR1 is SGHTA, CDR2 FQGNSA. The CDR3 spells CASSLASGGGDTAFF. The CDR3 bases are TGTGCCAGCAGCTTAGCTAGCGGAGGCGGCGATACGGCTTTCTTT. Full variable domain (outside the CDR3, taken from reference TRBV7-2 and TRBJ1-1): GAGVSQSPSNKVTEKGKDVELRCDPISGHTALYWYRQSLGQGLEFLIYFQGNSAPDKSGLPSDRFSAERTGGSVSTLTIQRTQQEDSAVYLCASSLASGGGDTAFFGQGTRLTVV.

Ten or more counts support this clonotype. This sequence joins TRBV11-3 and TRBJ2-3; TRBD1 might be the D (6 bases). From germline, CDR1 is SGHNT and CDR2 YENEEA. The CDR3 extends over 14 amino acids. The ends were cut back, 8 bases at V and 6 bases at J, with 18 bases in the middle. The CDR3 nucleotides are TGTGCCAGCTCAAGACAGGCCAACGCCGATACGCAGTATTTT. Translation gives CASSRQANADTQYF.

This clonotype was seen only once. At one end the junction does not follow the germline gene, possibly because of a read error. The chain is built from TRBV7-9 and TRBJ1-1; a possible D gene is TRBD1 (5 bases). The CDR3 has 15 amino acids. Germline CDR1 and CDR2: SEHNR and FQNEAQ (reference sequence). The CDR3 spells CVSSFQRSGGSEEFF. DNA of the CDR3: TGTGTCAGCAGCTTTCAACGAAGCGGGGGGAGCGAAGAGTTCTTT. The full variable domain, completed using reference TRBV7-9 and TRBJ1-1, is DTGVSQNPRHKITKRGQNVTFRCDPISEHNRLYWYRQTLGQGPEFLTYFQNEAQLEKSRLLSDRFSAERPKGSFSTLEIQRTEQGDSAMYLCVSSFQRSGGSEEFFGQGTRLTVV.

As regards this clonotype: A read error is likely, as this CDR3 ends without the conserved phenylalanine or tryptophan. The limits of the CDR3 on the DNA are not certain, so only TCRdb's listed CDR3 is given. V gene TRBV7-4 combines with J gene TRBJ1-2; TRBD1 is the table's D call, not checked against the DNA. The CDR3 spans 12 residues, counting both ends. Germline lookup yields CDR1 SGHVT and CDR2 SQSDAQ. The CDR3 loop reads CASSSGVYGYTH.

V usage is TRBV7-2 and J usage is TRBJ2-3; unclear D gene. Gene TRBJ1-5 matches the end of the DNA better, so the J call may be wrong. CDR1 is SGHTA, CDR2 FQGNSA, per germline. This CDR3 spans 14 amino acids. The chain's CDR3 is CASSLAGGADTQHF. The CDR3 DNA reads TGTGCCAGCAGCTTGGCGGGAGGTGCCGACACGCAGCATTTT.